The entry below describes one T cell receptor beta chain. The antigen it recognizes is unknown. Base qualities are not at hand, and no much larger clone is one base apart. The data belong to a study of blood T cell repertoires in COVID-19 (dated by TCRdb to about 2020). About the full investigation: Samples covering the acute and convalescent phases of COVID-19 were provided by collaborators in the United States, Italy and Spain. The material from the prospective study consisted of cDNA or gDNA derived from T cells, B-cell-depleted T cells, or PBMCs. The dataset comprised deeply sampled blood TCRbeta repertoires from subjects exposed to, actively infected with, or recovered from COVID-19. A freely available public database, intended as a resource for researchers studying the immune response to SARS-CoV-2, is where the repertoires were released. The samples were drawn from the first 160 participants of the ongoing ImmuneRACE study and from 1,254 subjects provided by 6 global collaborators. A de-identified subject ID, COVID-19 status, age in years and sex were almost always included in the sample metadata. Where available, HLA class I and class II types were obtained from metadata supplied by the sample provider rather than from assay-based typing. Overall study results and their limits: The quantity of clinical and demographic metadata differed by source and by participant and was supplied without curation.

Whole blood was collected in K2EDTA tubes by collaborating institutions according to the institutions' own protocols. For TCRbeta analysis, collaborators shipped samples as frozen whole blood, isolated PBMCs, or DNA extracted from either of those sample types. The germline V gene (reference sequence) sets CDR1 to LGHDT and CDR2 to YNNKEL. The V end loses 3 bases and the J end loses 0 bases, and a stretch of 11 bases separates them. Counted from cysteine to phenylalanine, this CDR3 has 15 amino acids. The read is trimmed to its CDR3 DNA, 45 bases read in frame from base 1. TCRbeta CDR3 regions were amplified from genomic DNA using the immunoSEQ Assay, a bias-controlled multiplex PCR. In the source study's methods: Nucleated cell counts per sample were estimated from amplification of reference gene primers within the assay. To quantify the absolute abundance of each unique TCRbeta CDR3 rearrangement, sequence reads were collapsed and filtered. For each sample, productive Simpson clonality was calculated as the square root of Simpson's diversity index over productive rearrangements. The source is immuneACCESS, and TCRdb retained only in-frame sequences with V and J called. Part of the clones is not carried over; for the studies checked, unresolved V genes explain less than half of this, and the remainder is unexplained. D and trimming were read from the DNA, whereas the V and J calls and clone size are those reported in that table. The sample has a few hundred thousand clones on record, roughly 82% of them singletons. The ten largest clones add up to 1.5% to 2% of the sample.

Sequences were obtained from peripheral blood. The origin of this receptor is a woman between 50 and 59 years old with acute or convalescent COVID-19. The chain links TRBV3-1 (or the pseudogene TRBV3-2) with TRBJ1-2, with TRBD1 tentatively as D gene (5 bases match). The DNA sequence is TGTGCCAGCAGCCATTGGCAGGGCACTAACTATGGCTACACCTTC. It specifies CASSHWQGTNYGYTF.